The 21 T cell receptor beta chains presented below share a single source sample, sequenced in a study of beta chain features in type 1 diabetes. The authors reverse transcribed all of the isolated RNA, so sequencing captured expressed TCRB transcripts. Profiled with immunoSEQ multiplex PCR; TCRdb holds only in-frame clones, not every one. This sample carries more than 60,000 clones, approximately 59% of them seen once, and the ten largest clones take roughly 2.4%. Sequencing was carried out using Tregs from blood. All receptors come from a woman aged 18-29 years in good health.

This chain connects TRBV14 to TRBJ2-5; D remains unclear. The CDR3 is 13 residues long. The V gene lost 5 bases and the J gene lost 3 bases, with 10 bases spanning the gap. CDR1 and CDR2 from the germline V gene are SGHDN and FVKESK. The CDR3 here is CASSSWRKETQYF. CDR3 DNA: TGTGCCAGCAGCTCCTGGCGGAAAGAGACCCAGTACTTC.

The chain links TRBV29-1 to TRBJ1-1; no clear D. Between the trimmed V and J ends, which lost 7 bases and 0 bases, there was a span of 18 bases. The CDR3 loop spans 15 amino acids. Germline loops: CDR1 SQVTM, CDR2 ANQGSEA. The DNA of the CDR3 is TGCAGCGCTAGTAATAGACTGACCATGAACACTGAAGCTTTCTTT. Translating it yields CSASNRLTMNTEAFF. Using reference TRBV29-1 and TRBJ1-1 for the parts outside the CDR3, the full variable domain is SAVISQKPSRDICQRGTSLTIQCQVDSQVTMMFWYRQQPGQSLTLIATANQGSEATYESGFVIDKFPISRPNLTFSTLTVSNMSPEDSSIYLCSASNRLTMNTEAFFGQGTRLTVV.

The chain combines TRBV7-2 with TRBJ1-1, with D possibly TRBD1 on 5 matching bases. CDR3 length: 15 amino acids. The germline CDR1 and CDR2 sequences are SGHTA and FQGNSA. With 5 bases removed from V and 0 bases from J, the gap between germline ends came to 13 bases. For the CDR3, the DNA is TGTGCCAGCAGCCCGCGACAGATCATGAACACTGAAGCTTTCTTT. This translates into CASSPRQIMNTEAFF.

This rearrangement joins TRBV5-5 to TRBJ1-2; a possible D gene is TRBD1 (5 bases). The germline CDR1 and CDR2 sequences are SGHKS and YYEKEE (reference sequence). Trimming took off 0 bases at V and 5 bases at J, with 20 bases between the two ends. The CDR3 spans 17 residues. The CDR3: CASSLATGGEIQYGYTF. CDR3 DNA sequence: TGTGCCAGCAGCTTGGCCACAGGAGGGGAAATTCAATATGGCTACACCTTC.

This clone was seen only a few times. The V call is TRBV2, the J call TRBJ2-3, with 7 bases identical to TRBD2. Germline lookup yields CDR1 SNHLY and CDR2 FYNNEI. This CDR3 spans 11 amino acids. The V segment lost 6 bases and the J segment 10 bases; nucleotides outside the gene matches: 4. The CDR3 nucleotides read TGTGCCAGCAGGGCCGGGAGGCCGCAGTATTTT. Protein product: CASRAGRPQYF.

The rearrangement links TRBV19 to TRBJ2-7; the match to TRBD2 covers 9 bases. With V trimmed by 6 bases and J by 2 bases, 5 bases remained unmatched. Germline assignment: CDR1 LNHDA and CDR2 SQIVND (reference sequence). CDR3 length: 14 residues. The chain's CDR3 is CASRASGTPYEQYF. The CDR3 DNA reads TGTGCCAGTAGAGCTAGCGGGACCCCCTACGAGCAGTACTTC.

The rearrangement links TRBV5-6 to TRBJ2-5; TRBD1 matches 7 bases. The CDR3 extends over 15 amino acids. Germline V lookup: CDR1 SGHDT, CDR2 YYEEEE. With V trimmed by 1 base and J by 2 bases, 5 bases remained unmatched. CDR3 bases: TGTGCCAGCAGCTTGAGTGGCAGGGGGCAAGAGACCCAGTACTTC. It yields the protein CASSLSGRGQETQYF.

The genes are TRBV6-6 and TRBJ1-1; 9 nucleotides match TRBD1. V trimming: 2 bases; J trimming: 4 bases; junction bases outside the gene matches: 2. In germline, CDR1 is MNHNY, CDR2 SVGAGI (reference sequence). The CDR3 consists of 14 residues. The chain's CDR3 is CASSYQTGGTEAFF. The CDR3 DNA reads as TGTGCCAGCAGTTACCAGACAGGGGGCACTGAAGCTTTCTTT.

The V and J genes are TRBV27 and TRBJ1-6; D gene unclear. V lost 5 bases and J 8 bases, leaving 16 bases between the germline ends. Germline assignment: CDR1 MNHEY and CDR2 SMNVEV (reference sequence). The CDR3 length is 15 residues. The CDR3 bases are TGTGCCAGCAGTCCTAGCTCCGGCATACATTCACCCCTCCACTTT. It yields the protein CASSPSSGIHSPLHF.

This chain uses TRBV2 with TRBJ2-7; D possibly corresponds to TRBD2 (6 bases). V was clipped by 7 bases and J by 3 bases, with 16 bases between them. The CDR3 consists of 14 residues. Germline lookup yields CDR1 SNHLY and CDR2 FYNNEI. CDR3: CASIVSGRFYEQYF. CDR3 in DNA: TGTGCCAGCATAGTTTCGGGGAGGTTCTACGAGCAGTACTTC.

The chain carries TRBV6-8 and TRBJ1-1, with D possibly TRBD1 on 5 matching bases. Germline loops: CDR1 MNHGY, CDR2 SAAAGT. The V end was cut by 1 base, the J end by 3 bases, with 9 bases between. CDR3 length: 14 residues. CDR3 nucleotides: TGTGCCAGCAGTTACTTTGGCAGGGACACTGAAGCTTTCTTT. This translates into CASSYFGRDTEAFF.

This sequence joins TRBV6-1 and TRBJ1-2, with D possibly being TRBD1 (5 bases). This CDR3 has 13 amino acids. Germline values: CDR1 MNHNS, CDR2 SASEGT. V lost 5 bases and J 5 bases, leaving 12 bases between the germline ends. CDR3 sequence: CASSTEGDYGYTF. In DNA form, the CDR3 reads TGTGCCAGCAGTACAGAAGGGGATTATGGCTACACCTTC.

This clone was seen more than once but under ten times. The chain combines TRBV2 with TRBJ2-3, with D tentatively TRBD1 (6 bases). The CDR3 runs to 15 residues. Trimming took 6 bases from V and 3 from J, leaving 16 bases between them. CDR1 and CDR2 from the germline V gene are SNHLY and FYNNEI. The CDR3 sequence: CASRGWDIGTDTQYF. For the CDR3, the DNA is TGTGCCAGCAGAGGTTGGGACATTGGTACAGATACGCAGTATTTT. The whole variable domain, filled in from reference TRBV2 and TRBJ2-3, reads EPEVTQTPSHQVTQMGQEVILRCVPISNHLYFYWYRQILGQKVEFLVSFYNNEISEKSEIFDDQFSVERPDGSNFTLKIRSTKLEDSAMYFCASRGWDIGTDTQYFGPGTRLTVL.

This clone occurred a few times. The rearrangement joins TRBV7-9 to TRBJ2-7, with 11 bases fitting TRBD2. J lost 4 bases, V lost 5 bases, and 7 bases had no gene match. This CDR3 spans 15 amino acids. Germline V CDR1 and CDR2: SEHNR, FQNEAQ (reference sequence). CDR3 amino acids: CASSPASGRPYEQYF. The CDR3 DNA reads TGTGCCAGCAGCCCCGCTAGCGGGAGGCCATACGAGCAGTACTTC.

This clone came up once. This sequence joins TRBV7-6 and TRBJ1-1, with D possibly TRBD1 on 6 matching bases. The CDR3 covers 14 residues. Trimming removed 3 bases from V and 0 bases from J, with 8 bases in between. Germline CDR1 is SGHVS and CDR2 is FNYEAQ. The chain's CDR3 is CASSLTGLNTEAFF. For the CDR3, the DNA is TGTGCCAGCAGCTTGACAGGATTGAACACTGAAGCTTTCTTT.

This chain joins TRBV4-1 and TRBJ2-5, with D possibly being TRBD1 (5 bases). The V end was cut by 0 bases, the J end by 5 bases, with 13 bases between. The germline V gene encodes CDR1 MGHRA and CDR2 YSYEKL. The CDR3 length is 15 residues. CDR3 protein: CASSQEWQGFETQYF. The CDR3, as DNA: TGCGCCAGCAGCCAAGAGTGGCAGGGTTTTGAGACCCAGTACTTC.

CDR3 loop: CASSLEGAPDEQFF. CDR3 coding DNA: TGCGCCAGCAGCTTGGAGGGGGCCCCGGATGAGCAGTTCTTC. The J gene is TRBJ2-1, the V gene TRBV5-1, with 7 nucleotides matching TRBD1. With V trimmed by 0 bases and J by 8 bases, 5 bases remained unmatched. The CDR3 totals 14 residues. The V gene's germline CDR1 is SGHRS and CDR2 YFSETQ.

This sequence joins TRBV18 and TRBJ1-2, with TRBD1 matching over 9 bases. V lost 6 bases and J lost 8; bases outside the gene matches: 13. Germline CDR1 reads KGHSH; CDR2 reads LQKENI. The CDR3 is 15 amino acids. This chain's CDR3 is CASSRTGQGSAGYTF. DNA for the CDR3: TGTGCCAGCTCCCGTACGGGACAGGGTTCCGCGGGCTACACCTTC.

The chain recombines TRBV18 with TRBJ2-2; no clear D. V lost 3 bases, J lost 3 bases, and 11 bases lay in between. This CDR3 has 15 amino acids. Germline loops: CDR1 KGHSH, CDR2 LQKENI. The CDR3 loop is CASSPLGHYTGELFF. CDR3 DNA sequence: TGTGCCAGCTCACCGCTAGGCCATTACACCGGGGAGCTGTTTTTT.

The chain joins TRBV6-5 to TRBJ2-5, with 8 bases identical to TRBD1. The end of the DNA fits TRBJ2-7 better, so the J call may be wrong. The germline V gene has CDR1 MNHEY and CDR2 SVGAGI. The CDR3 totals 13 residues. CDR3 coding DNA: TGTGCCAGCAGGGGGACAGGCCTCGGCGAGCAGTACTTC. Protein product: CASRGTGLGEQYF.

The rearrangement links TRBV5-1 to TRBJ2-7; a possible D gene is TRBD2 (6 bases). This CDR3 comprises 15 residues. V gave up 5 bases and J gave up 2 bases, with 17 bases separating them. Germline loops: CDR1 SGHRS, CDR2 YFSETQ. The CDR3, as DNA: TGCGCCAGCAGGATATGGGTGGGGGGACCCTACGAGCAGTACTTC. This encodes CASRIWVGGPYEQYF.